Listed here are 22 T cell receptor beta chains from one sample, sequenced in a study of blood T cell repertoires in COVID-19. Method: immunoSEQ multiplex PCR; TCRdb's copy keeps in-frame clones and lacks some. This table has approximately 190,000 clones, 70% to 85% appearing once. The material sequenced was peripheral blood. The source of these receptors is a human donor with acute or convalescent COVID-19. The donor label of this sample is uncertain.

This rearrangement joins TRBV7-6 to TRBJ1-5, with D possibly TRBD1 on 6 matching bases. The length of the CDR3 is 13 residues. Germline assignment: CDR1 SGHVS and CDR2 FNYEAQ. Between the trimmed V and J ends, which lost 6 bases and 4 bases, there was a span of 10 bases. In DNA, the CDR3 is TGTGCCAGCAGTACGACAGGTAATCAGCCCCAGCATTTT. Its protein product is CASSTTGNQPQHF.

The CDR3 sequence is CASQSAGGSYEQYF. The DNA for the CDR3 is TGTGCCAGCCAGTCGGCGGGAGGGTCCTACGAGCAGTACTTC. The chain recombines TRBV6-6 with TRBJ2-7; 9 positions agree with TRBD2. Germline V CDR1 and CDR2: MNHNY, SVGAGI (reference sequence). The CDR3 is 14 amino acids. V was clipped by 8 bases and J by 1 base; unmatched bases: 6.

This chain uses TRBV5-5 with TRBJ1-3; D call uncertain. From germline, CDR1 is SGHKS and CDR2 YYEKEE (reference sequence). V was shortened by 4 bases and J by 5 bases, with 13 bases between the two germline ends. The CDR3 is 14 residues long. CDR3 bases: TGTGCCAGCAGCCCGGGAGGGAATAGAAACACCATATATTTT. Protein product: CASSPGGNRNTIYF.

This chain links TRBV4-1 with TRBJ2-7; maybe TRBD1 (7 bases). This CDR3 has 14 residues. The germline V gene has CDR1 MGHRA and CDR2 YSYEKL. V lost 4 bases to trimming and J lost 1 base, with 11 bases between them. The chain's CDR3 is CASSPAGQSYEQYF. As DNA, the CDR3 is TGCGCCAGCAGCCCCGCGGGACAGTCCTACGAGCAGTACTTC.

The chain recombines TRBV4-1 with TRBJ2-1; TRBD2 might be the D (5 bases). The CDR3 runs to 14 residues. From germline, CDR1 is MGHRA and CDR2 YSYEKL. Trimming stripped 4 bases from V and 2 bases from J, with 9 bases between. The CDR3 is CASSPTAAYNEQFF. The CDR3 DNA is TGCGCCAGCAGCCCTACAGCGGCCTACAATGAGCAGTTCTTC.

V usage is TRBV25-1 and J usage is TRBJ1-1; a possible D gene is TRBD1 (5 bases). The CDR3 spans 14 residues. Germline-derived CDR1 and CDR2 are MGHDK and SYGVNS. Trimming took off 1 base at V and 4 bases at J, with 10 bases between the two ends. CDR3 DNA: TGTGCCAGCAGTGAATCGAAGGGACTCACTGAAGCTTTCTTT. This encodes CASSESKGLTEAFF.

The chain links TRBV18 to TRBJ1-1, with D perhaps matching TRBD1 (5 bases). The CDR3 consists of 14 residues. Germline assignment: CDR1 KGHSH and CDR2 LQKENI. V lost 3 bases and J 7 bases, leaving 15 bases between the germline ends. Here the CDR3 DNA reads TGTGCCAGCTCACCGATTGGGGGGACCGGTGAAGCTTTCTTT. Its protein is CASSPIGGTGEAFF.

The CDR3 loop is CASSSPETGGNTIYF. The CDR3 bases are TGTGCCAGCAGTTCCCCGGAGACAGGGGGAAACACCATATATTTT. V is TRBV5-6 and J is TRBJ1-3; 7 bases agree with TRBD1. In germline, CDR1 is SGHDT, CDR2 YYEEEE. The CDR3 covers 15 residues. J was trimmed by 4 bases and V by 5 bases; bases with no gene match: 9. Supplemented by reference TRBV5-6 and TRBJ1-3, the full variable domain reads DAGVTQSPTHLIKTRGQQVTLRCSPKSGHDTVSWYQQALGQGPQFIFQYYEEEERQRGNFPDRFSGHQFPNYSSELNVNALLLGDSALYLCASSSPETGGNTIYFGEGSWLTVV.

The chain is built from TRBV5-6 and TRBJ2-1; 8 nucleotides line up with TRBD2. In germline, CDR1 is SGHDT, CDR2 YYEEEE. The V and J ends lost 1 base and 0 bases, in that order; junction bases with no gene match: 3. The CDR3 loop spans 16 amino acids. The CDR3, as DNA: TGTGCCAGCAGCTTGAGTAGCGGGACCTCCTACAATGAGCAGTTCTTC. Translation: CASSLSSGTSYNEQFF.

The V call is TRBV4-1, the J call TRBJ2-1, with 10 positions matching TRBD2. Germline-derived CDR1 and CDR2 are MGHRA and YSYEKL. This CDR3 contains 17 residues. Trimming took 3 bases from V and 5 from J; bases not matched to a gene: 10. CDR3 amino acids: CASSHRLAGVSDNEQFF. CDR3 bases: TGCGCCAGCAGCCACAGACTAGCGGGTGTCTCGGACAATGAGCAGTTCTTC.

The rearrangement joins TRBV10-1 to TRBJ2-1, with TRBD2 matching over 10 bases. J was trimmed by 3 bases and V by 6 bases; bases with no gene match: 5. The CDR3 is made up of 15 amino acids. Germline V CDR1 and CDR2: WNHNN, SYGVQD (reference sequence). The CDR3 loop reads CASSAGTSDYNEQFF. The CDR3 bases are TGCGCCAGCAGCGCCGGGACTAGCGACTACAATGAGCAGTTCTTC.

J is TRBJ1-1 and V is TRBV29-1; D call uncertain. V lost 5 bases to trimming and J lost 0 bases, with 16 bases between them. The CDR3 length is 15 residues. Germline CDR1 and CDR2: SQVTM and ANQGSEA. CDR3 nucleotides: TGCAGCGTTACAAACAGTATAATCATGAACACTGAAGCTTTCTTT. Translated, it gives CSVTNSIIMNTEAFF. Full variable domain (rest looked up from reference TRBV29-1 and TRBJ1-1): SAVISQKPSRDICQRGTSLTIQCQVDSQVTMMFWYRQQPGQSLTLIATANQGSEATYESGFVIDKFPISRPNLTFSTLTVSNMSPEDSSIYLCSVTNSIIMNTEAFFGQGTRLTVV.

This chain connects TRBV5-4 to TRBJ2-1; 9 bases agree with TRBD1. After removal of 4 bases from V and 6 bases from J, the junction contained 5 bases not matched to a gene. Per germline, CDR1 SGHNT and CDR2 YYREEE (reference sequence). This CDR3 spans 14 amino acids. The CDR3 reads CASSSTDRGNEQFF. The CDR3 DNA reads TGTGCCAGCAGCAGTACGGACAGGGGCAATGAGCAGTTCTTC.

The rearrangement links TRBV9 to TRBJ1-3, with 7 nucleotides matching TRBD1. Germline V CDR1 and CDR2: SGDLS, YYNGEE. The CDR3 has 15 residues. V was clipped by 4 bases and J by 0 bases; unmatched bases: 4. The CDR3 sequence is CASSTTGSSGNTIYF. CDR3 in DNA: TGTGCCAGCAGCACGACAGGGAGCTCTGGAAACACCATATATTTT.

V and J are TRBV19 and TRBJ2-1; 7 bases are a match to TRBD1. This CDR3 is 13 amino acids long. V gave up 4 bases and J gave up 9 bases; unmatched junction bases: 6. Germline V gene data show CDR1 as LNHDA and CDR2 as SQIVND (reference sequence). The CDR3 loop is CASSTGRGSEQFF. Written as DNA, the CDR3 is TGTGCCAGTAGTACTGGCAGGGGGAGTGAGCAGTTCTTC.

The chain recombines TRBV9 with TRBJ2-3; possibly TRBD2 for D (6 bases). The germline V gene encodes CDR1 SGDLS and CDR2 YYNGEE. V was pared by 7 bases and J by 1 base, with 13 bases between. This CDR3 has 14 residues. CDR3 DNA sequence: TGTGCCAGCTCCACGACGGGAGGCACAGATACGCAGTATTTT. Protein sequence: CASSTTGGTDTQYF.

The rearrangement links TRBV5-8 to TRBJ2-7, with 14 bases identical to TRBD2. Trimming at V came to 4 bases and at J to 6 bases, leaving 3 bases not matched to a gene. Germline V gene sequence: CDR1 SGHTS, CDR2 YDEGEE. The CDR3 runs 14 residues. CDR3 nucleotide sequence: TGTGCCAGCAGCCCGGGACTAGCGGGAGCCGAGCAGTACTTC. Amino acids: CASSPGLAGAEQYF.

The chain carries TRBV21-1 and TRBJ1-1; the tabulated D call, TRBD1, remains unverified against the DNA. TRBV21-1 is deemed a pseudogene. The CDR3 totals 12 residues. The CDR3 spells CASNDSDTEAFF. The CDR3 DNA reads TGTGCCAGCAATGACAGCGACACTGAAGCTTTCTTT.

This clone is a singleton in its sample. This sequence joins TRBV15 and TRBJ2-7; D may be TRBD2 (6 bases). The germline V gene has CDR1 LNHNV and CDR2 YYDKDF (reference sequence). This CDR3 contains 12 residues. V lost 5 bases, J lost 2 bases, and 7 bases lay in between. The DNA of the CDR3 is TGTGCCACCAGCGGAGGGCCCTACGAGCAGTACTTC. It specifies CATSGGPYEQYF. The variable domain in full, completed from reference TRBV15 and TRBJ2-7, reads DAMVIQNPRYQVTQFGKPVTLSCSQTLNHNVMYWYQQKSSQAPKLLFHYYDKDFNNEADTPDNFQSRRPNTSFCFLDIRSPGLGDTAMYLCATSGGPYEQYFGPGTRLTVT.

This clone was counted a single time. The chain links TRBV11-2 to TRBJ2-7; D is perhaps TRBD1 (6 bases). Per the germline V gene, CDR1 is SGHAT and CDR2 is FQNNGV. Trimming stripped 1 base from V and 3 bases from J, with 13 bases between. This CDR3 is 15 amino acids long. DNA for the CDR3: TGTGCCAGCAGCTTAGTCAGGGGAATAGGCTACGAGCAGTACTTC. It translates to CASSLVRGIGYEQYF.

The V and J genes are TRBV19 and TRBJ2-7, with 10 bases matching TRBD1. Germline trimming cut 7 bases from V and 2 bases from J; bases unmatched to any gene: 5. CDR1 is LNHDA, CDR2 SQIVND, per germline (reference sequence). The CDR3 runs 14 residues. DNA for the CDR3: TGTGCCAGTAACTACGGGACAGGGGCCTACGAGCAGTACTTC. Its translation is CASNYGTGAYEQYF. Supplemented by reference TRBV19 and TRBJ2-7, the full variable domain reads DGGITQSPKYLFRKEGQNVTLSCEQNLNHDAMYWYRQDPGQGLRLIYYSQIVNDFQKGDIAEGYSVSREKKESFPLTVTSAQKNPTAFYLCASNYGTGAYEQYFGPGTRLTVT.

The chain couples TRBV2 to TRBJ2-7; TRBD1 matches 8 bases. Germline V lookup: CDR1 SNHLY, CDR2 FYNNEI. This CDR3 spans 13 amino acids. The V segment lost 5 bases and the J segment 7 bases; nucleotides outside the gene matches: 7. The CDR3 DNA reads as TGTGCCAGCAGTCGGACAGGGTTAGGGGAGCAGTACTTC. Protein: CASSRTGLGEQYF.